This entry lists 31 T cell receptor beta chains sequenced from one sample in a study of blood T cell repertoires in COVID-19. The assay was immunoSEQ multiplex PCR, and TCRdb's table has in-frame clones only and misses some. The table has approximately 220,000 clones, just under 90% seen once. The sequencing input was PBMCs or T cells enriched from blood (not recorded which). The receptors derive from a man younger than 45 who had recovered from COVID-19.

CDR3: CASSGGQGYEQYF. The CDR3 DNA follows: TGTGCCAGCAGCGGGGGACAAGGCTACGAGCAGTACTTC. The chain links TRBV9 to TRBJ2-7; the D gene is possibly TRBD1 (6 bases). The CDR3 length is 13 residues. Germline values: CDR1 SGDLS, CDR2 YYNGEE. V lost 3 bases and J lost 3, with 10 bases in between.

The chain combines TRBV7-2 with TRBJ2-2; D perhaps matches TRBD2 (6 bases). This CDR3 spans 16 amino acids. Germline loops: CDR1 SGHTA, CDR2 FQGNSA. The V end lost 7 bases, the J end lost 6 bases, and 21 bases lay between the germline ends. In DNA, the CDR3 is TGTGCCAGCACCCCAGGCGGGGTAATTTTCCCCGGGGAGCTGTTTTTT. Its protein product is CASTPGGVIFPGELFF.

This chain joins TRBV24-1 and TRBJ1-1; 10 nucleotides align to TRBD1. Trimming took 3 bases from V and 6 from J; bases not matched to a gene: 0. Germline assignment: CDR1 KGHDR and CDR2 SFDVKD. This CDR3 is 13 amino acids long. CDR3 DNA: TGTGCCACCAGTGATGGGACAGGGGCTGAAGCTTTCTTT. Its protein product is CATSDGTGAEAFF.

The chain uses TRBV7-2 and TRBJ1-1; D gene unclear. This CDR3 is built from 14 residues. CDR1 and CDR2 (germline): SGHTA, FQGNSA. Trimming left V 5 bases short and J 4 bases short, with 14 bases between. CDR3 coding DNA: TGTGCCAGCAGCCCTCGGTTTTTCGGCACTGAAGCTTTCTTT. Its protein is CASSPRFFGTEAFF.

The CDR3 sequence: CATSDPGQGTGELFF. CDR3 sequence (DNA): TGTGCCACCAGTGACCCGGGACAAGGAACCGGGGAGCTGTTTTTT. The V and J genes are TRBV24-1 and TRBJ2-2, with D perhaps TRBD1 (6 bases). The V gene lost 4 bases and the J gene lost 5 bases, with 13 bases spanning the gap. From germline, CDR1 is KGHDR and CDR2 SFDVKD. The CDR3 length is 15 residues.

This chain links TRBV3-1 (or the pseudogene TRBV3-2) with TRBJ1-4; TRBD1 matches at 9 bases. This CDR3 spans 16 amino acids. Germline CDR1 is LGHDT and CDR2 is YNNKEL (reference sequence). Trimming cost V 11 bases and J 10 bases; bases outside gene matches: 20. CDR3 sequence reads: CARPTGGDASKGKLFF. CDR3 coding DNA: TGTGCCCGTCCAACAGGGGGCGACGCGAGTAAGGGAAAACTGTTTTTT.

The rearrangement uses TRBV18 and TRBJ1-5, with D tentatively TRBD1 (6 bases). V was trimmed by 3 bases and J by 2 bases, leaving 11 bases between them. Germline V gives CDR1 KGHSH, CDR2 LQKENI. CDR3 length: 15 residues. DNA for the CDR3: TGTGCCAGCTCACCGGGGGGGCTGGGCAATCAGCCCCAGCATTTT. Its translation is CASSPGGLGNQPQHF.

The genes are TRBV27 and TRBJ1-2, with TRBD1 matching over 8 bases. Germline V gene lookup returns CDR1 MNHEY and CDR2 SMNVEV (reference sequence). The ends lost 5 bases at V and 6 bases at J; junction bases unmatched: 14. This CDR3 is built from 16 residues. CDR3 coding DNA: TGTGCCAGCAGTCCCTTCCAGGGGGCTCTTGATGATGGCTACACCTTC. Amino acids: CASSPFQGALDDGYTF.

The chain couples TRBV30 to TRBJ2-7; D uncertain. V shed 0 bases and J shed 2 bases, with 8 bases lying between them. Per germline, CDR1 GTSNPN and CDR2 SVGIG (reference sequence). The CDR3 is made up of 13 amino acids. CDR3 amino acids: CAWSVSLAYEQYF. The CDR3 DNA sequence: TGTGCCTGGAGTGTTTCCTTAGCCTACGAGCAGTACTTC.

V is TRBV20-1 and J is TRBJ1-1; D gene unclear. V lost 3 bases and J lost 5, with 13 bases in between. Germline V gene lookup returns CDR1 DFQATT and CDR2 SNEGSKA (reference sequence). CDR3 length: 13 residues. This CDR3 reads CSASRGGSTEAFF. The DNA for the CDR3 is TGCAGTGCTAGTCGCGGTGGGAGTACTGAAGCTTTCTTT.

The chain is built from TRBV24-1 and TRBJ2-2; TRBD1 matches 10 bases. CDR1 is KGHDR and CDR2 is SFDVKD in the germline V gene. The CDR3 totals 15 residues. Germline trimming cut 5 bases from V and 5 bases from J; bases unmatched to any gene: 4. CDR3 coding DNA: TGTGCCACCAGTGGACAGGGGGCAAAGACCGGGGAGCTGTTTTTT. It encodes CATSGQGAKTGELFF.

The rearrangement uses TRBV6-1 and TRBJ2-5; 12 bases are shared with TRBD2. The CDR3 spans 17 residues. Losses at the gene ends were 2 bases for V and 4 bases for J; bases not matched to a gene: 8. CDR1 is MNHNS, CDR2 SASEGT, per germline. The CDR3 loop is CASSERLAGVRAETQYF. CDR3 nucleotides: TGTGCCAGCAGTGAACGACTAGCGGGAGTACGGGCAGAGACCCAGTACTTC.

The rearrangement joins TRBV24-1 to TRBJ2-1, with 8 bases aligning to TRBD1. The CDR3 has 16 residues. Germline V gene lookup returns CDR1 KGHDR and CDR2 SFDVKD. Unmatched junction bases numbered 8, after V lost 4 bases and J lost 4 bases. CDR3 amino acids: CATSDPDRGLYNEQFF. The CDR3 DNA sequence: TGTGCCACCAGTGACCCCGACAGGGGATTGTACAATGAGCAGTTCTTC.

The J gene is TRBJ1-2, the V gene TRBV19, with TRBD1 as a possible D gene (5 bases). Germline CDR1 LNHDA, CDR2 SQIVND (reference sequence). The CDR3 is made up of 14 amino acids. Trimming took off 6 bases at V and 4 bases at J, with 15 bases between the two ends. The CDR3 sequence is CASSSDTQIYGYTF. The CDR3 region has the DNA TGTGCCAGTAGCTCGGACACGCAGATCTATGGCTACACCTTC.

The chain combines TRBV6-5 with TRBJ2-7; 9 bases map to TRBD2. CDR3 size: 16 residues. The J segment lost 4 bases and the V segment lost 0 bases, leaving 7 bases of the junction unmatched. The germline V gene has CDR1 MNHEY and CDR2 SVGAGI. The CDR3 loop reads CASSYSGAGGAYEQYF. CDR3 DNA sequence: TGTGCCAGCAGTTACTCGGGAGCGGGGGGCGCGTACGAGCAGTACTTC.

About this clone itself: Germline and junction disagree at one end, which may indicate a read error. The CDR3 sequence is CASSLGTGAVSLQPQHF. The DNA for the CDR3 is TGTGCCAGCAGTTTAGGGACAGGGGCAGTTTCCCTTCAGCCCCAGCATTTT. The chain links TRBV7-9 to TRBJ1-5; the match to TRBD1 covers 10 bases. Germline loops: CDR1 SEHNR, CDR2 FQNEAQ (reference sequence). This CDR3 region has 17 residues. Full variable domain (remainder filled in from reference TRBV7-9 and TRBJ1-5): DTGVSQNPRHKITKRGQNVTFRCDPISEHNRLYWYRQTLGQGPEFLTYFQNEAQLEKSRLLSDRFSAERPKGSFSTLEIQRTEQGDSAMYLCASSLGTGAVSLQPQHFGDGTRLSIL.

V and J are TRBV6-5 and TRBJ1-2; a possible D gene is TRBD1 (5 bases). The ends were cut back, 4 bases at V and 4 bases at J, with 10 bases in the middle. From germline, CDR1 is MNHEY and CDR2 SVGAGI. The CDR3 runs to 13 residues. The CDR3 region has the DNA TGTGCCAGCAGTTTTACAGGTAGCTATGGCTACACCTTC. Its protein is CASSFTGSYGYTF.

The chain has TRBV12-3 or TRBV12-4 and TRBJ1-2; maybe TRBD1 (5 bases). The germline V and J ends were trimmed by 5 bases and 2 bases, with 9 bases remaining between them. The length of the CDR3 is 13 residues. In nucleotides, the CDR3 is TGTGCCAGCAGTACGTCAGGGAACTATGGCTACACCTTC. It specifies CASSTSGNYGYTF.

The chain uses TRBV29-1 and TRBJ2-1; 12 positions agree with TRBD2. The ends lost 7 bases at V and 5 bases at J; junction bases unmatched: 3. The CDR3 has 13 amino acids. In germline, CDR1 is SQVTM, CDR2 ANQGSEA. CDR3 sequence (DNA): TGCAGCGCTAGCGGGAGGGCCGACAATGAGCAGTTCTTC. Protein: CSASGRADNEQFF.

The chain combines TRBV7-8 with TRBJ2-5, with 7 bases lining up with TRBD1. The trim removed 1 base at V and 2 bases at J, leaving 4 bases unmatched. Germline V gene lookup returns CDR1 SGHVS and CDR2 FQNEAQ. The CDR3 is 15 residues long. CDR3 region: CASSLDGTVQETQYF. The CDR3 DNA sequence: TGTGCCAGCAGCTTAGATGGGACAGTTCAAGAGACCCAGTACTTC.

V usage is TRBV7-6 and J usage is TRBJ1-3; possible D gene TRBD1, 5 bases. The CDR3 contains 15 residues. Germline V gives CDR1 SGHVS, CDR2 FNYEAQ. The V gene lost 1 base and the J gene lost 4 bases, with 11 bases spanning the gap. CDR3 region: CASSLVGTEGNTIYF. The CDR3 nucleotides are TGTGCCAGCAGCTTAGTTGGGACTGAGGGAAACACCATATATTTT.

The chain employs TRBV12-3 or TRBV12-4 and TRBJ2-5; a weak D match, TRBD2 (5 bases). The CDR3 is 12 residues long. With 3 bases removed from V and 5 bases from J, the gap between germline ends came to 7 bases. CDR3 nucleotide sequence: TGTGCCAGCAGTTTTTCGGGGGAGACCCAGTACTTC. It yields the protein CASSFSGETQYF.

The rearrangement uses TRBV5-1 and TRBJ2-3, with D tentatively TRBD1 (5 bases). This CDR3 region has 16 residues. The ends were cut back, 1 base at V and 2 bases at J, with 14 bases in the middle. Germline V gene data show CDR1 as SGHRS and CDR2 as YFSETQ. Here the CDR3 reads CASSLQDNRITDTQYF. In nucleotides, the CDR3 is TGCGCCAGCAGCTTGCAGGACAACCGGATCACAGATACGCAGTATTTT.

The chain is built from TRBV4-3 and TRBJ2-7; 10 nucleotides agree with TRBD2. V lost 3 bases to trimming and J lost 2 bases; unmatched junction nucleotides: 7. Germline V gene sequence: CDR1 LGHNA, CDR2 YSLEER. This CDR3 is built from 16 residues. The CDR3 loop reads CASSQDLAGVTYEQYF. The CDR3 region has the DNA TGCGCCAGCAGCCAGGATCTAGCGGGGGTTACCTACGAGCAGTACTTC.

This chain links TRBV5-6 with TRBJ1-2; 8 bases agree with TRBD1. The CDR3 length is 15 residues. Germline CDR1 is SGHDT and CDR2 is YYEEEE. V shed 0 bases, J shed 4 bases, and the junction held 5 bases outside the gene matches. The CDR3 loop is CASSLAGGAGYGYTF. In DNA, the CDR3 is TGTGCCAGCAGCTTGGCAGGGGGCGCGGGCTATGGCTACACCTTC. Filled out from reference TRBV5-6 and TRBJ1-2, the complete variable domain reads DAGVTQSPTHLIKTRGQQVTLRCSPKSGHDTVSWYQQALGQGPQFIFQYYEEEERQRGNFPDRFSGHQFPNYSSELNVNALLLGDSALYLCASSLAGGAGYGYTFGSGTRLTVV.

The chain couples TRBV4-2 to TRBJ2-6; D remains unclear. Trimming left V 0 bases short and J 2 bases short, with 11 bases between. The CDR3 runs 17 residues. CDR1 LGHNA and CDR2 YNFKEQ come from the germline V gene. The CDR3 bases are TGTGCCAGCAGCCAAGAGCCCAGAACCCCTGGGGCCAACGTCCTGACTTTC. Amino acid sequence: CASSQEPRTPGANVLTF.

This chain joins TRBV19 and TRBJ2-7, with D possibly being TRBD1 (7 bases). The CDR3 totals 15 residues. Trimming took 5 bases from V and 0 from J, leaving 14 bases between them. In germline, CDR1 is LNHDA, CDR2 SQIVND (reference sequence). The CDR3: CASSPAQGGSYEQYF. CDR3 DNA sequence: TGTGCCAGTAGTCCCGCCCAGGGGGGCTCCTACGAGCAGTACTTC.

The chain has TRBV5-1 and TRBJ2-5, with 8 bases fitting TRBD1. The trim removed 1 base at V and 2 bases at J, leaving 10 bases unmatched. Germline-derived CDR1 and CDR2 are SGHRS and YFSETQ. This CDR3 has 17 residues. The chain's CDR3 is CASSLFPRTGLQETQYF. Written as DNA, the CDR3 is TGCGCCAGCAGCTTGTTTCCCCGGACAGGGCTACAAGAGACCCAGTACTTC.

The chain is built from TRBV6-2 or TRBV6-3 and TRBJ2-3; the match to TRBD2 covers 9 bases. J gave up 9 bases and V 4 bases, and 8 bases lay outside the gene matches. CDR1 is MNHEY and CDR2 is SVGEGT in the germline V gene. The CDR3 spans 14 residues. This CDR3 reads CASSSRTSETTQYF. The CDR3, as DNA: TGTGCCAGCAGTTCGCGGACTAGCGAGACCACGCAGTATTTT.

V gene TRBV19 combines with J gene TRBJ2-7; D is possibly TRBD2 (5 bases). The CDR3 has 14 residues. With 5 bases removed from V and 0 bases from J, the gap between germline ends came to 11 bases. The germline gives CDR1 LNHDA, CDR2 SQIVND (reference sequence). The CDR3 loop reads CASSWRVSSYEQYF. CDR3 DNA: TGTGCCAGTAGTTGGCGGGTGAGCTCCTACGAGCAGTACTTC. The complete variable domain, with remaining parts taken from reference TRBV19 and TRBJ2-7, reads DGGITQSPKYLFRKEGQNVTLSCEQNLNHDAMYWYRQDPGQGLRLIYYSQIVNDFQKGDIAEGYSVSREKKESFPLTVTSAQKNPTAFYLCASSWRVSSYEQYFGPGTRLTVT.

The chain employs TRBV27 and TRBJ2-1; D possibly corresponds to TRBD1 (5 bases). V lost 2 bases to trimming and J lost 1 base, with 6 bases between them. The germline gives CDR1 MNHEY, CDR2 SMNVEV (reference sequence). This CDR3 has 14 amino acids. In DNA form, the CDR3 reads TGTGCCAGCAGTTTAAGACAGTCCTACAATGAGCAGTTCTTC. Amino acids: CASSLRQSYNEQFF.